These 26 T cell receptor beta chains share one sample of origin, sequenced in a study of T cells in localized non-small cell lung cancer. The table came from immunoSEQ multiplex PCR; TCRdb's copy has only in-frame clones and leaves some out. The sample carries roughly 1,700 clones, 29% recorded once. Here the sequenced sample was normal lung tissue next to the tumor, taken before any cancer treatment. The origin of the receptors is a woman aged 35 to 70 with stage III lung adenocarcinoma.

The CDR3 loop reads CASSPSPFDRGRNTIYF. CDR3 nucleotides: TGTGCCAGCTCACCCTCACCTTTCGACAGGGGCCGAAACACCATATATTTT. This sequence joins TRBV18 and TRBJ1-3, with 8 positions matching TRBD1. V lost 3 bases, J lost 5 bases, and 12 bases stayed unmatched. The germline V gene encodes CDR1 KGHSH and CDR2 LQKENI. There are 17 residues in the CDR3.

The gene calls are TRBV28 and TRBJ2-7, with no clear D. The CDR3 consists of 14 residues. V lost 6 bases to trimming and J lost 2 bases, with 14 bases between them. Germline-derived CDR1 and CDR2 are MDHEN and SYDVKM. As DNA, the CDR3 is TGTGCCAGCAGCCGACCGGACGTAGCCTACGAGCAGTACTTC. This sequence encodes CASSRPDVAYEQYF. The variable domain in full, completed from reference TRBV28 and TRBJ2-7, reads DVKVTQSSRYLVKRTGEKVFLECVQDMDHENMFWYRQDPGLGLRLIYFSYDVKMKEKGDIPEGYSVSREKKERFSLILESASTNQTSMYLCASSRPDVAYEQYFGPGTRLTVT.

The V and J genes are TRBV19 and TRBJ1-2; D may be TRBD1 (5 bases). V gave up 3 bases and J gave up 8 bases, with 13 bases separating them. In germline, CDR1 is LNHDA, CDR2 SQIVND (reference sequence). This CDR3 has 13 amino acids. CDR3 loop: CASSIPTARGYTF. CDR3 DNA sequence: TGTGCCAGTAGTATCCCGACAGCGCGAGGCTACACCTTC.

V is TRBV6-8 and J is TRBJ1-5; 11 positions match TRBD1. V shed 6 bases and J 0 bases; nucleotides not matched to a gene: 13. CDR1 and CDR2 (germline): MNHGY, SAAAGT. The CDR3 loop spans 19 amino acids. The CDR3 DNA follows: TGTGCCAGCAGAACTGGACAGGGGGCTGTATTTGATAGCAATCAGCCCCAGCATTTT. It is translated as CASRTGQGAVFDSNQPQHF.

V usage is TRBV9 and J usage is TRBJ1-5; D unresolved. V was shortened by 3 bases and J by 4 bases, with 8 bases between the two germline ends. The length of the CDR3 is 13 residues. The germline gives CDR1 SGDLS, CDR2 YYNGEE. The CDR3 reads CASSEDMNQPQHF. In DNA, the CDR3 is TGTGCCAGCAGCGAAGACATGAATCAGCCCCAGCATTTT.

The V call is TRBV30, the J call TRBJ2-7; D may be TRBD1 (6 bases). V was pared by 8 bases and J by 2 bases, with 19 bases between. There are 14 residues in the CDR3. Germline CDR1 and CDR2: GTSNPN and SVGIG (reference sequence). CDR3 sequence reads: CALTRGTAPYEQYF. The CDR3 bases are TGTGCCCTAACCAGGGGCACGGCACCCTACGAGCAGTACTTC. The full variable domain, with the rest looked up from reference TRBV30 and TRBJ2-7, is SQTIHQWPATLVQPVGSPLSLECTVEGTSNPNLYWYRQAAGRGLQLLFYSVGIGQISSEVPQNLSASRPQDRQFILSSKKLLLSDSGFYLCALTRGTAPYEQYFGPGTRLTVT.

This clone was seen once. The chain links TRBV29-1 to TRBJ2-5; D gene ambiguous. The CDR3 covers 15 residues. Trimming shortened V by 5 bases and J by 1 base, and 17 bases separated the two germline ends. Germline V gene sequence: CDR1 SQVTM, CDR2 ANQGSEA. The CDR3 DNA reads as TGCAGCGTTAGGCAAGGCAATTCCTTCCAAGAGACCCAGTACTTC. Translation: CSVRQGNSFQETQYF.

The J gene is TRBJ1-1, the V gene TRBV1. TRBV1 is a recognized pseudogene. This CDR3 has 13 amino acids. DNA of the CDR3: TGCGCCAGCAGCCAACGGTTGAACACTGAAGCTTTCTTT. Protein: CASSQRLNTEAFF.

The rearrangement uses TRBV5-1 and TRBJ2-2; TRBD1 agrees at 8 bases. After removal of 2 bases from V and 7 bases from J, the junction contained 16 bases not matched to a gene. This CDR3 comprises 18 residues. From germline, CDR1 is SGHRS and CDR2 YFSETQ. The CDR3 here is CASSFDTLPGGGGGELFF. CDR3 bases: TGCGCCAGCAGCTTTGATACGTTGCCAGGGGGCGGTGGCGGGGAGCTGTTTTTT.

This clone was picked up a small number of times. The rearrangement joins TRBV4-1 to TRBJ1-2; D gene unclear. In germline, CDR1 is MGHRA, CDR2 YSYEKL. With 4 bases removed from V and 8 bases from J, the gap between germline ends came to 23 bases. The CDR3 runs to 16 residues. CDR3 protein: CASSPEPIPRVGGYTF. The CDR3 DNA reads TGCGCCAGCAGCCCCGAACCCATACCGAGGGTGGGCGGCTACACCTTC.

The rearrangement joins TRBV30 to TRBJ2-3; D not resolved. This CDR3 is built from 14 residues. CDR1 and CDR2 (germline): GTSNPN, SVGIG (reference sequence). V was pared by 3 bases and J by 2 bases, with 12 bases between. The CDR3 is CAWRGRVVTDTQYF. The CDR3, as DNA: TGTGCCTGGAGGGGCCGGGTGGTCACAGATACGCAGTATTTT.

This clone turned up a few times. This chain links TRBV11-3 with TRBJ1-1; D uncertain. The V gene's germline CDR1 is SGHNT and CDR2 YENEEA. The germline V and J ends were trimmed by 2 bases and 1 base, with 11 bases remaining between them. The CDR3 length is 15 residues. The DNA of the CDR3 is TGTGCCAGCAGCTTAAAAGGTAACCCGAACACTGAAGCTTTCTTT. Protein sequence: CASSLKGNPNTEAFF.

The gene calls are TRBV29-1 and TRBJ2-5, with D tentatively TRBD1 or TRBD2 (7 bases each). V was trimmed by 6 bases and J by 5 bases, leaving 19 bases between them. The CDR3 is 14 residues long. Germline CDR1 and CDR2: SQVTM and ANQGSEA. This chain's CDR3 is CSVESWQGGETQYF. The CDR3 DNA sequence: TGCAGCGTGGAGAGTTGGCAGGGGGGGGAGACCCAGTACTTC.

This clone was detected only a few times. The CDR3 region is CASKAQANEKLFF. The CDR3 nucleotides are TGTGCCAGCAAGGCACAAGCTAATGAAAAACTGTTTTTT. The J gene is TRBJ1-4, the V gene TRBV5-4; no firm D call. Trimming pared 6 bases from V and 3 bases from J, leaving 9 bases between. Germline-derived CDR1 and CDR2 are SGHNT and YYREEE (reference sequence). The CDR3 sequence is 13 residues long.

By proportion, this clone is large. The gene calls are TRBV18 and TRBJ2-7, with TRBD1 identical over 10 bases. The trim removed 2 bases at V and 5 bases at J, leaving 9 bases unmatched. The length of the CDR3 is 16 residues. CDR1 is KGHSH and CDR2 is LQKENI in the germline V gene. As DNA, the CDR3 is TGTGCCAGCTCACCATTTAGACAGGGGGCAGTCAACGAGCAGTACTTC. Translated, it gives CASSPFRQGAVNEQYF. The full variable domain, rest sourced from reference TRBV18 and TRBJ2-7, is NAGVMQNPRHLVRRRGQEARLRCSPMKGHSHVYWYRQLPEEGLKFMVYLQKENIIDESGMPKERFSAEFPKEGPSILRIQQVVRGDSAAYFCASSPFRQGAVNEQYFGPGTRLTVT.

This chain connects TRBV28 to TRBJ1-1, with D perhaps matching TRBD1 (5 bases). The V gene lost 2 bases and the J gene lost 11 bases, with 12 bases spanning the gap. The CDR3 contains 12 residues. Germline lookup yields CDR1 MDHEN and CDR2 SYDVKM. The DNA of the CDR3 is TGTGCCAGCAGTTTACAGGGACGGGATGCTTTCTTT. The encoded protein is CASSLQGRDAFF.

This clone was counted only a few times. The chain couples TRBV9 to TRBJ2-1; D is ambiguous. The CDR3 length is 15 residues. Germline V lookup: CDR1 SGDLS, CDR2 YYNGEE. Trimming removed 5 bases from V and 7 bases from J, with 19 bases in between. The CDR3 region has the DNA TGTGCCAGCAGTTTTTACCAGGAGACTCGGAATGAGCAGTTCTTC. Its protein is CASSFYQETRNEQFF. Variable domain in full (rest from reference TRBV9 and TRBJ2-1): DSGVTQTPKHLITATGQRVTLRCSPRSGDLSVYWYQQSLDQGLQFLIQYYNGEERAKGNILERFSAQQFPDLHSELNLSSLELGDSALYFCASSFYQETRNEQFFGPGTRLTVL.

This clone was seen a handful of times. The CDR3 DNA reads as TGTGCCACCAGCAGAGCCTACAGGGAGAACATTCAGTACTTC. This codes for CATSRAYRENIQYF. The chain employs TRBV15 and TRBJ2-4; TRBD1 is a possible D gene (6 bases). The germline gives CDR1 LNHNV, CDR2 YYDKDF (reference sequence). This CDR3 spans 14 amino acids. The V end lost 1 base, the J end lost 7 bases, and 11 bases lay between the germline ends.

V usage is TRBV25-1 and J usage is TRBJ1-1; 7 bases agree with TRBD1. V lost 5 bases to trimming and J lost 5 bases; unmatched junction nucleotides: 5. Germline-derived CDR1 and CDR2 are MGHDK and SYGVNS. This CDR3 contains 13 residues. The CDR3 spells CASSQGDSTEAFF. The CDR3 nucleotides are TGTGCCAGCAGTCAGGGGGATTCAACTGAAGCTTTCTTT. Full variable domain (outside the CDR3, taken from reference TRBV25-1 and TRBJ1-1): EADIYQTPRYLVIGTGKKITLECSQTMGHDKMYWYQQDPGMELHLIHYSYGVNSTEKGDLSSESTVSRIRTEHFPLTLESARPSHTSQYLCASSQGDSTEAFFGQGTRLTVV.

V usage is TRBV30 and J usage is TRBJ1-3; D is unclear. This CDR3 has 14 amino acids. The germline V gene encodes CDR1 GTSNPN and CDR2 SVGIG (reference sequence). Between the trimmed V and J ends, which lost 8 bases and 4 bases, there was a span of 18 bases. CDR3 DNA sequence: TGTGCCCACGACCCTGGCGCCGGAGGAAACACCATATATTTT. Protein sequence: CAHDPGAGGNTIYF.

This clone is termed medium-sized (0.01 to 0.1%). The chain links TRBV6-7 to TRBJ2-2, with D uncertain. TRBV6-7 has ORF status, its function being uncertain. The length of the CDR3 is 11 residues. V lost 4 bases and J lost 8, with 5 bases in between. CDR3 DNA: TGTGCCAGCAGTTTTGGAGGGGAGCTGTTTTTT. Its translation: CASSFGGELFF.

The count of this clone is one. The genes are TRBV12-5 and TRBJ2-3; 9 bases are a match to TRBD2. The CDR3 sequence is 20 residues long. In germline, CDR1 is LGHNT, CDR2 FRNRAP. Unmatched junction bases numbered 19, after V lost 6 bases and J lost 0 bases. The CDR3 loop reads CASGLRRGGGGAESTDTQYF. The CDR3 nucleotides are TGTGCTAGTGGCCTGAGGCGGGGTGGCGGGGGGGCAGAAAGCACAGATACGCAGTATTTT.

The chain uses TRBV11-3 and TRBJ1-1; unclear D gene. The germline CDR1 and CDR2 sequences are SGHNT and YENEEA. V was shortened by 2 bases and J by 5 bases, with 18 bases between the two germline ends. This CDR3 region has 16 residues. The CDR3 nucleotides are TGTGCCAGCAGCTTACAGGCACTCCATCGAGGGACTGAAGCTTTCTTT. Its translation is CASSLQALHRGTEAFF.

This clone appeared a few times. This sample includes further DNA sequences coding for the same CDR3. The chain employs TRBV11-3 and TRBJ1-1, with D tentatively TRBD1 (5 bases). The CDR3 runs to 14 residues. CDR1 is SGHNT and CDR2 is YENEEA in the germline V gene. The ends were cut back, 4 bases at V and 4 bases at J, with 13 bases in the middle. In nucleotides, the CDR3 is TGTGCCAGCAGCTCCCACGGTGGGGGCACTGAAGCTTTCTTT. Translation: CASSSHGGGTEAFF.

The chain combines TRBV30 with TRBJ1-3; D is unclear. V was clipped by 3 bases and J by 0 bases, with 3 bases between them. Germline CDR1 is GTSNPN and CDR2 is SVGIG (reference sequence). This CDR3 spans 12 amino acids. The CDR3 loop is CAWRGSGNTIYF. In DNA, the CDR3 is TGTGCCTGGAGGGGCTCTGGAAACACCATATATTTT.

This clone was seen more than once but under ten times. V gene TRBV10-3 combines with J gene TRBJ1-6; 9 nucleotides agree with TRBD1. The V gene's germline CDR1 is ENHRY and CDR2 SYGVKD. The length of the CDR3 is 12 residues. With 10 bases clipped from V and 14 bases from J, the junction kept 9 bases outside the gene matches. CDR3 region: CASRDREWALHF. DNA of the CDR3: TGTGCCAGCCGGGACAGGGAGTGGGCCCTCCACTTT.